This T cell receptor beta chain came from a study of blood T cells in healthy people across ages. The CDR3 runs 12 residues. CDR1 is SGHVS, CDR2 FQNEAQ, per germline. Between the trimmed V and J ends, which lost 7 bases and 4 bases, there was a span of 10 bases. Study findings and constraints: More naive CD4+ cells and higher diversity were found in long-lived than in aged donors. Age advanced and TCR beta diversity per million T cells fell, roughly linearly.

Extraction of total RNA produced a minimum of 5 micrograms from each sample. Notes on this clonotype: What it recognizes is unknown.

Next came a second PCR, run for about 6 to 11 cycles, which used a sample-barcoded 5' primer along with a J-beta primer mix. Sequencing of every sample gave 3 million or more CDR3-containing paired-end reads. One entry per CDR3 protein results from TCRdb running MiXCR on the 5' RACE reads. Among hundreds of thousands of distinct CDR3 sequences listed, more than 25% were seen once. The source of this sequence is a woman aged 80 or older in good health. The gene calls are TRBV7-8 and TRBJ1-1; D gene uncertain. The specimen was blood. CDR3 nucleotides: TGTGCCAGCAACAAGTTCGTCACTGAAGCTTTCTTT. It codes for CASNKFVTEAFF.